This record looks at one T cell receptor (beta chain) sequence and its context. V shed 7 bases and J 11 bases; nucleotides not matched to a gene: 14. This CDR3 has 15 amino acids. The germline CDR1 and CDR2 sequences are SGHDT and YYEEEE. The sample originates from a study of control samples from healthy donors and cancer patients. The table came from immunoSEQ multiplex PCR; TCRdb's copy has only in-frame clones and leaves some out. The sample yields 350,000 to 450,000 clones, 90% seen once. The sample was PBMCs. This sequence joins TRBV5-6 and TRBJ1-6; 8 nucleotides match TRBD1. The sequence was obtained from a man aged 40-49 years with head and neck cancer. The DNA for the CDR3 is TGTGCCAGCCTTTCGAGAGGACAGGGTTTAGCACCCCTCCACTTT. Translation: CASLSRGQGLAPLHF.